This entry lists 22 T cell receptor beta chains sequenced from one sample in a study of cytomegalovirus exposure and HLA in healthy donors. With 60 Vbeta and 13 Jbeta primers, the PCR was carried out. Sequenced by immunoSEQ multiplex PCR; TCRdb stores in-frame clones only, minus some. Of over 150,000 clones in the sample, around 77% were seen once. The sequenced sample consisted of PBMCs. The receptors were gathered from a woman aged 18-30 years in good health and CMV-seronegative.

The chain joins TRBV9 to TRBJ2-3, with a possible D match to TRBD2 (5 bases). The CDR3 sequence is 14 residues long. CDR1 and CDR2 (germline): SGDLS, YYNGEE. V gave up 4 bases and J gave up 4 bases, with 13 bases separating them. CDR3 sequence (DNA): TGTGCCAGCAGCCCCCGGGTAGCGCCAGATACGCAGTATTTT. It encodes CASSPRVAPDTQYF.

The J gene is TRBJ2-3, the V gene TRBV4-1, with D possibly matching TRBD2 (6 bases). This CDR3 is 18 amino acids long. V lost 0 bases, J lost 0 bases, and 16 bases lay in between. CDR1 and CDR2 from the germline V gene are MGHRA and YSYEKL. The CDR3 reads CASSQEFGGGASTDTQYF. The CDR3 DNA is TGCGCCAGCAGCCAAGAGTTTGGTGGCGGGGCTAGCACAGATACGCAGTATTTT.

This sequence joins TRBV28 and TRBJ2-7, with 13 bases matching TRBD2. Germline trimming cut 5 bases from V and 6 bases from J; bases unmatched to any gene: 7. Germline-derived CDR1 and CDR2 are MDHEN and SYDVKM. The CDR3 sequence is 15 residues long. CDR3 DNA: TGTGCCAGCAGTCAGACTAGCGGGGGGCTTCGCGAGCAGTACTTC. Protein sequence: CASSQTSGGLREQYF.

The chain couples TRBV5-6 to TRBJ1-2; TRBD1 aligns across 7 bases. The CDR3 has 15 residues. V lost 4 bases and J lost 7; bases outside the gene matches: 13. CDR1 and CDR2 from the germline V gene are SGHDT and YYEEEE. CDR3 in DNA: TGTGCCAGCAGCACCCGACAGGGAAGGATGTCTGGCTACACCTTC. Encoded protein: CASSTRQGRMSGYTF.

This chain uses TRBV5-6 with TRBJ2-7, with 16 bases fitting TRBD2. The CDR3 is 16 amino acids. After removal of 4 bases from V and 6 bases from J, the junction contained 7 bases not matched to a gene. Germline V lookup: CDR1 SGHDT, CDR2 YYEEEE. CDR3 nucleotide sequence: TGTGCCAGCAGCCCGGGACTAGCGGGAGGGGAAGCCGAGCAGTACTTC. This encodes CASSPGLAGGEAEQYF.

This clone has more than one count but fewer than ten. The chain couples TRBV28 to TRBJ1-1, with 7 bases identical to TRBD1. The CDR3 runs to 16 residues. Trimming took 3 bases from V and 4 from J; bases not matched to a gene: 11. The V gene's germline CDR1 is MDHEN and CDR2 SYDVKM. CDR3 residues: CASSFLGIGTATEAFF. CDR3 nucleotide sequence: TGTGCCAGCAGTTTTCTCGGGATTGGGACAGCCACTGAAGCTTTCTTT.

The chain uses TRBV30 and TRBJ2-7, with 8 bases fitting TRBD2. After removal of 2 bases from V and 7 bases from J, the junction contained 10 bases not matched to a gene. CDR1 and CDR2 from the germline V gene are GTSNPN and SVGIG (reference sequence). This CDR3 contains 14 residues. The CDR3 DNA reads TGTGCCTGGAGTCCCATACGACTAGCGCGGGAGCAGTACTTC. Protein: CAWSPIRLAREQYF.

The rearrangement uses TRBV10-3 and TRBJ2-5; D call uncertain. Between the trimmed V and J ends, which lost 3 bases and 3 bases, there was a span of 8 bases. CDR1 is ENHRY, CDR2 SYGVKD, per germline. This CDR3 is built from 13 residues. Written as DNA, the CDR3 is TGTGCCATCAGTGATCGTCAGGAAGAGACCCAGTACTTC. Protein sequence: CAISDRQEETQYF.

The V gene is TRBV28, the J gene TRBJ1-1; tentatively, D is TRBD1 (6 bases). Germline-derived CDR1 and CDR2 are MDHEN and SYDVKM. The CDR3 has 15 residues. Trimming stripped 3 bases from V and 8 bases from J, with 19 bases between. CDR3 amino acids: CASSFMLDRGEEAFF. CDR3 sequence (DNA): TGTGCCAGCAGTTTTATGTTGGACAGAGGAGAAGAAGCTTTCTTT. The full variable domain, with the rest looked up from reference TRBV28 and TRBJ1-1, is DVKVTQSSRYLVKRTGEKVFLECVQDMDHENMFWYRQDPGLGLRLIYFSYDVKMKEKGDIPEGYSVSREKKERFSLILESASTNQTSMYLCASSFMLDRGEEAFFGQGTRLTVV.

This clone appeared a single time. The chain recombines TRBV28 with TRBJ1-5; D is uncertain. V shed 6 bases and J shed 0 bases, with 12 bases lying between them. The CDR3 is made up of 15 amino acids. Germline CDR1 and CDR2: MDHEN and SYDVKM. CDR3 residues: CASRQDYSSNQPQHF. DNA of the CDR3: TGTGCCAGCAGACAAGATTACAGTAGCAATCAGCCCCAGCATTTT.

This clone showed up just a few times. The gene calls are TRBV5-4 and TRBJ2-3, with a tentative D call TRBD2 (6 bases). From germline, CDR1 is SGHNT and CDR2 YYREEE (reference sequence). V gave up 4 bases and J gave up 1 base, with 16 bases separating them. The CDR3 loop spans 16 amino acids. The CDR3: CASSPVTGVGTDTQYF. The CDR3 region has the DNA TGTGCCAGCAGCCCGGTAACGGGAGTAGGCACAGATACGCAGTATTTT.

This clone was observed a handful of times. The V and J genes are TRBV7-2 and TRBJ2-1; 8 bases map to TRBD2. Germline values: CDR1 SGHTA, CDR2 FQGNSA. The junction had 13 bases not matched to a gene; V was cut back by 0 bases and J by 6 bases. This CDR3 is built from 18 residues. Written as DNA, the CDR3 is TGTGCCAGCAGCTTAGCGAGGGTAGCGGGGAGTGGTATCAATGAGCAGTTCTTC. This gives the protein CASSLARVAGSGINEQFF.

The chain has TRBV28 and TRBJ2-1, with 7 positions matching TRBD2. J was trimmed by 5 bases and V by 3 bases; bases with no gene match: 10. The CDR3 has 16 residues. CDR1 and CDR2 from the germline V gene are MDHEN and SYDVKM. The CDR3 is CASSLSLGLKNNEQFF. The CDR3 DNA is TGTGCCAGCAGTTTGTCTCTGGGACTAAAAAACAATGAGCAGTTCTTC.

The rearrangement uses TRBV29-1 and TRBJ2-1; tentative D call: TRBD2 (6 bases). Germline values: CDR1 SQVTM, CDR2 ANQGSEA. CDR3 length: 15 amino acids. Between the trimmed V and J ends, which lost 2 bases and 9 bases, there was a span of 20 bases. This CDR3 is CSVEPLPAGKGEQFF. The CDR3 DNA sequence: TGCAGCGTTGAACCTCTACCCGCGGGGAAGGGTGAGCAGTTCTTC.

CDR3 in amino acids: CASSQDPGQGYEQYF. As DNA, the CDR3 is TGCGCCAGCAGCCAAGACCCGGGACAGGGCTACGAGCAGTACTTC. The chain combines TRBV4-1 with TRBJ2-7, with TRBD1 identical over 9 bases. Germline V gives CDR1 MGHRA, CDR2 YSYEKL. CDR3 size: 15 residues. Trimming at V came to 0 bases and at J to 3 bases, leaving 3 bases not matched to a gene.

In this sample, this clone turned up a few times. The chain has TRBV28 and TRBJ2-1, with TRBD2 matching 16 bases. CDR3 length: 17 residues. Germline loops: CDR1 MDHEN, CDR2 SYDVKM. J gave up 7 bases and V 3 bases, and 6 bases lay outside the gene matches. The CDR3 coding sequence is TGTGCCAGCAGTTTTCAAGGGACTAGCGGGGGGGGAAATGAGCAGTTCTTC. It encodes CASSFQGTSGGGNEQFF.

Regarding this clone: The sample has other DNA sequences that encode this CDR3 too. This chain connects TRBV27 to TRBJ2-7; D gene uncertain. There are 13 residues in the CDR3. From germline, CDR1 is MNHEY and CDR2 SMNVEV (reference sequence). Trimming pared 3 bases from V and 2 bases from J, leaving 8 bases between. CDR3 sequence: CASSLRGTYEQYF. DNA of the CDR3: TGTGCCAGCAGTTTGCGAGGAACCTACGAGCAGTACTTC.

The chain is built from TRBV9 and TRBJ2-5; TRBD2 matches at 15 bases. J was trimmed by 1 base and V by 4 bases; bases with no gene match: 11. This CDR3 region has 19 residues. Germline V gene data show CDR1 as SGDLS and CDR2 as YYNGEE. CDR3: CASSPPSGTSGGTQETQYF. CDR3 DNA: TGTGCCAGCAGCCCCCCCTCCGGGACTAGCGGGGGGACCCAAGAGACCCAGTACTTC. Filled out from reference TRBV9 and TRBJ2-5, the complete variable domain reads DSGVTQTPKHLITATGQRVTLRCSPRSGDLSVYWYQQSLDQGLQFLIQYYNGEERAKGNILERFSAQQFPDLHSELNLSSLELGDSALYFCASSPPSGTSGGTQETQYFGPGTRLLVL.

The chain links TRBV6-5 to TRBJ2-3, with TRBD2 matching 13 bases. The ends lost 8 bases at V and 5 bases at J; junction bases unmatched: 7. Germline CDR1 and CDR2: MNHEY and SVGAGI. CDR3 length equals 15 residues. The CDR3 is CASSTSGGAGDTQYF. CDR3 nucleotide sequence: TGTGCCAGCTCCACTAGCGGGGGGGCTGGAGATACGCAGTATTTT.

The chain couples TRBV1 to TRBJ1-2. TRBV1 is recorded as a pseudogene. The CDR3 contains 12 residues. This CDR3 is CTSSQVYYGYTF. The CDR3 DNA is TGCACCAGCAGCCAAGTCTACTATGGCTACACCTTC.

The gene calls are TRBV29-1 and TRBJ2-1; possibly TRBD1 for D (6 bases). The V gene lost 1 base and the J gene lost 0 bases, with 13 bases spanning the gap. Germline lookup yields CDR1 SQVTM and CDR2 ANQGSEA. The CDR3 totals 16 residues. The DNA of the CDR3 is TGCAGCGTTGAAGTAGGGGACATTAGCTCCTACAATGAGCAGTTCTTC. Translated: CSVEVGDISSYNEQFF.

The V call is TRBV5-1, the J call TRBJ1-5; a possible D gene is TRBD1 (5 bases). The V end lost 9 bases, the J end lost 5 bases, and 24 bases lay between the germline ends. From germline, CDR1 is SGHRS and CDR2 YFSETQ. This CDR3 spans 16 amino acids. The CDR3 DNA sequence: TGCGCCAAAGGGGTTGGAGGGAAGGGATTCTATCAGCCCCAGCATTTT. Translated, it gives CAKGVGGKGFYQPQHF.